A selection of T cell receptor beta chains follows, all from one sample in a study of blood T cell repertoires in COVID-19. Using immunoSEQ multiplex PCR, the repertoire was profiled, and TCRdb retains in-frame clones only, with some absent. The sample gives approximately 75,000 clones, around 74% of which show up once; around 2.6% is in the top ten. The sample taken for sequencing was peripheral blood. The receptors were gathered from a human donor with acute or convalescent COVID-19. The donor label of this sample is uncertain. CDR3s include the opening cysteine and the closing phenylalanine or tryptophan. D genes are given only for firm matches. A clone size is listed for some rows: how often the clone was seen (once, few, many), or a class if it is expanded.

.,TRBV18,TRBJ2-7,TRBD2,CASSQTYGTSGVYEQYF,TGTGCCAGCTCACAAACATATGGGACTAGCGGAGTCTACGAGCAGTACTTC
.,TRBV30,TRBJ2-1,.,CAWSPGQSSYNEQFF,TGTGCCTGGAGTCCCGGACAGAGCTCCTACAATGAGCAGTTCTTC
.,TRBV2,TRBJ2-5,TRBD1,CASRDRVVETQYF,TGTGCCAGCAGGGACAGGGTAGTTGAGACCCAGTACTTC
.,TRBV5-1,TRBJ2-1,TRBD2,CASRRTSGSNEQFF,TGCGCCAGCCGCCGGACTAGCGGGAGCAATGAGCAGTTCTTC
.,TRBV6-4,TRBJ1-6,TRBD1,CASSIGLRGQANSPLHF,TGTGCCAGCAGTATCGGTCTTCGGGGACAGGCTAATTCACCCCTCCACTTT
.,TRBV19,TRBJ2-1,.,CASRPGSSYNEQFF,TGTGCCAGTAGACCCGGGAGCTCCTACAATGAGCAGTTCTTC
.,TRBV6-2/TRBV6-3,TRBJ2-7,TRBD2,CASSFSTSGAYEQYF,TGTGCCAGCAGTTTCTCAACTAGCGGAGCCTACGAGCAGTACTTC
.,TRBV27,TRBJ1-3,.,CASSLSWRGFSGNTIYF,TGTGCCAGCAGTTTATCGTGGAGGGGTTTCTCTGGAAACACCATATATTTT
few,TRBV9,TRBJ2-1,TRBD2,CASSYIAGINEQFF,TGTGCCAGCAGTTACATAGCGGGAATAAATGAGCAGTTCTTC
few,TRBV9,TRBJ2-1,TRBD2,CASSVGGSLDEQFF,TGTGCCAGCAGCGTGGGCGGGAGTCTCGATGAGCAGTTCTTC
many,TRBV10-2,TRBJ2-1,TRBD2,CASSSSGRGFVGEQFF,TGCGCCAGCAGCTCTAGCGGGAGGGGATTTGTAGGTGAGCAGTTCTTC
.,TRBV11-2,TRBJ2-2,TRBD1,CASSYHYLGQVNTGELFF,TGTGCCAGCAGCTATCATTACCTCGGACAGGTGAACACCGGGGAGCTGTTTTTT
.,TRBV5-1,TRBJ1-3,.,CASSLGRSGDGNTIYF,TGCGCCAGCAGCTTGGGACGGTCGGGAGATGGAAACACCATATATTTT
.,TRBV7-9,TRBJ1-5,TRBD1,CASSPPGGGNQPQHF,TGTGCCAGCAGCCCCCCAGGGGGTGGCAATCAGCCCCAGCATTTT
.,TRBV19,TRBJ2-5,TRBD1,CASNRQGQETQYF,TGTGCCAGTAACCGACAGGGTCAAGAGACCCAGTACTTC
.,TRBV6-5,TRBJ1-1,.,CASTSGTQVYVF,TGTGCCAGCACTTCCGGGACACAGGTATACGTCTTT
once,TRBV5-1,TRBJ2-3,TRBD1,CASTTGVSTDTQYF,TGCGCCAGCACAACAGGGGTTAGCACAGATACGCAGTATTTT
.,TRBV3-1/TRBV3-2,TRBJ1-6,.,CASSQVQGEGRSPLHF,TGTGCCAGCAGCCAAGTACAGGGAGAGGGAAGGTCACCCCTCCACTTT
.,TRBV6-5,TRBJ1-6,TRBD1,CASSQQGANSPLHF,TGTGCCAGCAGTCAACAGGGGGCGAATTCACCCCTCCACTTT
once,TRBV5-4,TRBJ2-1,TRBD2,CASSLGIAGDDEQFF,TGTGCCAGCAGCTTGGGGATAGCGGGGGATGATGAGCAGTTCTTC
.,TRBV7-2,TRBJ1-2,.,CASVFQTRRGGYTF,TGTGCCAGCGTCTTTCAGACGCGGCGAGGTGGCTACACCTTC
.,TRBV29-1,TRBJ2-2,TRBD2,CSVVGLAGVGELFF,TGCAGCGTTGTGGGACTAGCGGGGGTCGGGGAGCTGTTTTTT
.,TRBV9,TRBJ2-2,.,CASSPPGVTGELFF,TGTGCCAGCAGCCCCCCCGGGGTCACCGGGGAGCTGTTTTTT
.,TRBV28,TRBJ2-3,.,CASLAPSTDTQYF,TGTGCCAGCCTAGCCCCGAGCACAGATACGCAGTATTTT
.,TRBV18,TRBJ1-5,.,CASSPFSGQYSNQPQHF,TGTGCCAGCTCACCTTTCTCAGGACAGTATAGCAATCAGCCCCAGCATTTT
.,TRBV10-2,TRBJ2-2,.,CASSGGGELFF,TGCGCCAGCAGTGGAGGCGGGGAGCTGTTTTTT
few,TRBV4-1,TRBJ2-2,.,CASSQERGRGNTGELFF,TGCGCCAGCAGCCAAGAAAGGGGGCGGGGGAACACCGGGGAGCTGTTTTTT
.,TRBV7-3,TRBJ2-6,.,CASSTRGASSGANVLTF,TGTGCCAGCAGCACCAGGGGGGCCTCCTCTGGGGCCAACGTCCTGACTTTC
.,TRBV4-3,TRBJ1-1,.,CASSQETWANTEAFF,TGCGCCAGCAGCCAAGAGACATGGGCGAACACTGAAGCTTTCTTT